These 5 T cell receptor beta chains originate from one sample sequenced in a study of blood T cell repertoires in COVID-19 (dated by TCRdb to 2018 to 2021). Library method: the immunoSEQ multiplex PCR assay. The source is immuneACCESS, and TCRdb retained only in-frame sequences with V and J called. Part of the clones is not carried over; for the studies checked, unresolved V genes explain less than half of this, and the remainder is unexplained. The table for this sample lists around 230,000 clones; about 81% of them were counted only once. The biggest ten clones account for 9.2% of the sample. The sequencing input was PBMCs or T cells enriched from blood (not recorded which). All receptors derive from a man between 35 and 55 years old who had recovered from COVID-19.

This chain uses TRBV6-4 with TRBJ2-4; 9 bases fit TRBD2. Per germline, CDR1 MRHNA and CDR2 SNTAGT. With V trimmed by 2 bases and J by 0 bases, 14 bases remained unmatched. The CDR3 has 20 amino acids. The CDR3 sequence: CASSDDKAGGYLQAKNIQYF. The CDR3 DNA sequence: TGTGCCAGCAGTGACGATAAAGCGGGGGGATATTTACAAGCCAAAAACATTCAGTACTTC.

This clone was counted only a few times. The chain recombines TRBV5-1 with TRBJ1-1, with TRBD1 matching over 10 bases. Germline CDR1 and CDR2: SGHRS and YFSETQ. V was clipped by 2 bases and J by 8 bases; unmatched bases: 6. The CDR3 is 14 amino acids. CDR3 sequence: CASSFRTGGSEAFF. The CDR3, as DNA: TGCGCCAGCAGCTTCCGGACAGGGGGTTCCGAAGCTTTCTTT.

In its sample, this clone was seen a few times. This CDR3 reads CASSQLAYDYEQYF. The DNA of the CDR3 is TGCGCCAGCAGCCAACTAGCGTACGACTACGAGCAGTACTTC. This chain uses TRBV4-1 with TRBJ2-7, with a weak D call TRBD2 (6 bases). The germline V gene has CDR1 MGHRA and CDR2 YSYEKL. CDR3 size: 14 residues. Deletions cut 2 bases from V and 3 bases from J, with 11 bases between.

This rearrangement joins TRBV2 to TRBJ1-2; the match to TRBD1 covers 8 bases. This CDR3 is 13 amino acids long. V gave up 7 bases and J gave up 4 bases; unmatched junction bases: 5. CDR1 and CDR2 (germline): SNHLY, FYNNEI. The CDR3 DNA is TGTGCCAGCAATACAGGGGGAATCTATGGCTACACCTTC. It yields the protein CASNTGGIYGYTF.

The chain is built from TRBV5-6 and TRBJ1-1; D is possibly TRBD1 (6 bases). Trimming stripped 7 bases from V and 1 base from J, with 17 bases between. This CDR3 has 15 amino acids. Germline CDR1 is SGHDT and CDR2 is YYEEEE. CDR3 coding DNA: TGTGCCAGCCGGGCCCCACAGGGAGAGAACACTGAAGCTTTCTTT. It yields the protein CASRAPQGENTEAFF.